The rows below give T cell receptor beta chains drawn from one sample of a study of T-cell memory formation after mild COVID-19. Each CDR3 protein is one row after TCRdb ran MiXCR on the 5' RACE reads. Of about 470,000 distinct CDR3 sequences in the sample, around a quarter were seen once. The sequenced sample consisted of PBMCs or a T cell subset sorted from them (not recorded which). Receptor source: an adult woman who had mild COVID-19 (a few samples of this study predate the infection). Cell type and time point are not known. Each CDR3 is given with its conserved first and last residue. Each record gives: J gene, clone size, V gene, CDR3 protein. Size values are once, few and many counts, or a class for expanded clones, and some rows have none.

TRBJ2-7 NA TRBV20-1 CSAVRDRGFEQYF
TRBJ2-7 NA TRBV19 CASSTPRAGAYEQYF
TRBJ1-2 NA TRBV24-1 CATSDGTGGGYGYTF
TRBJ1-3 once TRBV12-3/TRBV12-4 CASSPYSPDSGNTIYF
TRBJ1-5 few TRBV15 CATSSDLDRFSGGPQHF
TRBJ2-6 NA TRBV30 CAWSMDSGANVLTF
TRBJ2-5 NA TRBV5-4 CASSSTTSGGWETQYF
TRBJ1-1 NA TRBV2 CASSTRNTEAFF
TRBJ2-5 few TRBV2 CASRLTGGETQYF
TRBJ2-5 few TRBV6-5 CASSYSPGLAGAETQYF
TRBJ2-7 NA TRBV4-3 CASSQGYSSYEQYF
TRBJ2-4 NA TRBV7-6 CASSPGRGDMANIQYF
TRBJ2-7 NA TRBV14 CASSQAIEQYF
TRBJ2-7 NA TRBV5-6 CASSAGRTYEQYF
TRBJ2-5 few TRBV12-3/TRBV12-4 CASSWGETGGETQYF
TRBJ1-5 NA TRBV9 CASSSTGIGNQPQHF
TRBJ1-1 few TRBV12-3/TRBV12-4 CASNLLLGTANTEAFF
TRBJ1-1 NA TRBV12-3/TRBV12-4 CASSTQGPEAFF
TRBJ2-5 few TRBV7-2 CASTGGGLAGNKETQYF
TRBJ2-2 NA TRBV7-3 CASSLGGQGAVGELFF